This is a list of T cell receptor beta chains from one sample in a study of T cell responses to AZD1222 COVID-19 vaccine. Generated by immunoSEQ multiplex PCR, the TCRdb table keeps only in-frame clones and is missing some. This table has 130,000 to 150,000 clones, approximately 90% appearing once. The material sequenced was peripheral blood, taken on day 0 of AZD1222 vaccination. These receptors all come from an adult in good health. The CDR3 runs from the conserved cysteine through the conserved F or W. D genes are given only for firm matches. The size entry is marked missing in some rows and otherwise reads once, few, many or a size class.

d_call j_call clone_size v_call cdr3_aa cdr3_nt
TRBD1 TRBJ1-6 few TRBV5-6 CASSLVQGDNSPLHF TGTGCCAGCAGCTTGGTGCAGGGGGATAATTCACCCCTCCACTTT
TRBD1 TRBJ1-4 - TRBV28 CASSSEGAGNEKLFF TGTGCCAGCAGCTCCGAGGGGGCTGGGAATGAAAAACTGTTTTTT
- TRBJ1-2 once TRBV9 CASSPDPGTFYGYTF TGTGCCAGCAGCCCCGACCCCGGGACCTTCTATGGCTACACCTTC
- TRBJ2-2 few TRBV15 CATSRGGGGTGELFF TGTGCCACCAGCAGAGGAGGGGGAGGAACCGGGGAGCTGTTTTTT
- TRBJ2-1 - TRBV19 CASRIVNEQFF TGTGCCAGTAGGATTGTAAATGAGCAGTTCTTC
TRBD1 TRBJ2-2 few TRBV5-1 CASSLAGTAGGELFF TGCGCCAGCAGCTTGGCCGGGACAGCCGGCGGGGAGCTGTTTTTT
TRBD2 TRBJ2-3 - TRBV3-1/TRBV3-2 CASSLRRTGGRTSTDTQYF TGTGCCAGCAGCCTCAGACGAACCGGGGGGAGGACTAGCACAGATACGCAGTATTTT
TRBD1 TRBJ2-1 - TRBV27 CASSSRQGRSYNEQFF TGTGCCAGCAGTTCTAGACAGGGGCGCTCCTACAATGAGCAGTTCTTC
- TRBJ1-5 - TRBV7-9 CASSFYTGSNQPQHF TGTGCCAGCAGCTTTTATACAGGGAGCAATCAGCCCCAGCATTTT
- TRBJ1-1 - TRBV9 CASSVEAGYNTEAFF TGTGCCAGCAGCGTAGAGGCCGGGTACAACACTGAAGCTTTCTTT
- TRBJ2-1 - TRBV21-1 CASSKDSWLANPFLAYNEQFF TGTGCCAGCAGCAAAGATAGTTGGCTAGCCAACCCTTTCCTCGCCTACAATGAGCAGTTCTTC
- TRBJ1-3 once TRBV6-5 CASSYSIQTSGNTIYF TGTGCCAGCAGTTACTCGATTCAGACCTCTGGAAACACCATATATTTT
TRBD2 TRBJ2-5 few TRBV13 CASSSRGGGQETQYF TGTGCCAGCAGCTCCCGGGGGGGTGGTCAAGAGACCCAGTACTTC
- TRBJ1-2 - TRBV27 CASSLVVGAVGYTF TGTGCCAGCAGTTTGGTTGTGGGGGCTGTTGGCTACACCTTC
TRBD1 TRBJ2-5 - TRBV7-2 CASSLGYGTGRKETQYF TGTGCCAGCAGCTTAGGTTATGGGACAGGGCGTAAAGAGACCCAGTACTTC
TRBD1 TRBJ1-2 - TRBV6-5 CASSYDLPGTGYGYTF TGTGCCAGCAGTTACGACCTTCCGGGGACAGGCTATGGCTACACCTTC
TRBD2 TRBJ2-7 - TRBV19 CASSMGTSGEYEQYF TGTGCCAGTAGTATGGGGACTAGCGGGGAGTACGAGCAGTACTTC
- TRBJ1-3 few TRBV10-3 CAISESWQGNTIYF TGTGCCATCAGTGAGTCTTGGCAGGGAAACACCATATATTTT